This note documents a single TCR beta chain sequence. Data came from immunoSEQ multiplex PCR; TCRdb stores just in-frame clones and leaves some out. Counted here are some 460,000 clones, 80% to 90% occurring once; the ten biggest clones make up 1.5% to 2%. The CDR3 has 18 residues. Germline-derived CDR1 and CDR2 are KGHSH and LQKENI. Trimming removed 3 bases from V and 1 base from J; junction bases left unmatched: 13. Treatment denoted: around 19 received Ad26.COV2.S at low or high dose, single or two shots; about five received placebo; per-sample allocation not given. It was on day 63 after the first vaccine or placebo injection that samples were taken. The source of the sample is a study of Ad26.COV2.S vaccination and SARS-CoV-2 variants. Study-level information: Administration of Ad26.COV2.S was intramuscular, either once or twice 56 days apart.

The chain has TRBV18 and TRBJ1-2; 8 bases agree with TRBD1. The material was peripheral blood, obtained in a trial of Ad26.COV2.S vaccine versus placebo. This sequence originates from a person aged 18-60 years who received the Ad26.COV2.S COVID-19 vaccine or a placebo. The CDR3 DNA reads TGTGCCAGCTCACCTACCCCTGTGTGGACAGGGATTAACTATGGCTACACCTTC. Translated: CASSPTPVWTGINYGYTF. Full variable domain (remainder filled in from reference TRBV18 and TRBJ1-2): NAGVMQNPRHLVRRRGQEARLRCSPMKGHSHVYWYRQLPEEGLKFMVYLQKENIIDESGMPKERFSAEFPKEGPSILRIQQVVRGDSAAYFCASSPTPVWTGINYGYTFGSGTRLTVV.